The present TCR beta chain was sequenced within a study of regulatory T cells in long-lasting Graves disease. Study-wide context: Graves' patients, newly diagnosed, had taken antithyroid drugs under 3 months. Study observations and caveats: Accuracy may have suffered from the small sample size.

The time point denotes: newly diagnosed GD, antithyroid drugs for less than 3 months. RNA isolated from PBMCs was used to make the TCR library. This clonotype was seen a few times. What it binds is unknown. Investigators prepared the TCR beta libraries by applying iRepertoire HTBI primers and Arm-PCR of CDR3 regions. TCRdb re-derived calls from the multiplex PCR reads in MiXCR, one entry per CDR3 protein. Of about 360,000 distinct CDR3 sequences in the sample, 15% to 20% were seen once. V was clipped by 0 bases and J by 5 bases, with 6 bases between them. There are 14 residues in the CDR3. Germline V CDR1 and CDR2: SGDLS, YYNGEE. The sample also formed part of further work on T cells in Graves' hyperthyroidism and ophthalmopathy. Per that study: Participants, patients aged 18 to 65, had newly diagnosed hyperthyroidism with a duration under 2 months.

V usage is TRBV9 and J usage is TRBJ1-6; the D is unclear. The receptor comes from a woman between 18 and 30 years old with Graves disease. Sequenced material: peripheral blood mononuclear cells (PBMCs), taken at new diagnosis, from a patient treated with antithyroid drugs. CDR3 protein: CASSVGLDNSPLHF. The CDR3 DNA is TGTGCCAGCAGCGTAGGCCTAGATAATTCACCCCTCCACTTT.